What follows are 16 T cell receptor beta chains derived from one specimen sequenced in a study of blood T cell repertoires in COVID-19. Assay used: immunoSEQ multiplex PCR; TCRdb lists only in-frame clones, some missing. The sample contains more than 60,000 clones, around 84% of which appear only once. Sequencing input: peripheral blood. The receptors were sampled from a man between 50 and 59 years old with acute or convalescent COVID-19.

The genes are TRBV5-1 and TRBJ2-3, with D perhaps matching TRBD2 (6 bases). Between the trimmed V and J ends, which lost 2 bases and 0 bases, there was a span of 13 bases. The germline V gene has CDR1 SGHRS and CDR2 YFSETQ. This CDR3 has 16 amino acids. This chain's CDR3 is CASSFGFSGSTDTQYF. CDR3 DNA sequence: TGCGCCAGCAGCTTCGGCTTTAGCGGAAGCACAGATACGCAGTATTTT.

The J gene is TRBJ2-2, the V gene TRBV25-1; TRBD1 matches at 7 bases. J gave up 3 bases and V 4 bases, and 2 bases lay outside the gene matches. The CDR3 is 14 amino acids. Germline CDR1 MGHDK, CDR2 SYGVNS. The CDR3 loop is CASSGQGDTGELFF. The CDR3, as DNA: TGTGCCAGCAGTGGTCAGGGGGACACCGGGGAGCTGTTTTTT.

The V call is TRBV27, the J call TRBJ2-3; perhaps TRBD2 as D (6 bases). Germline CDR1 MNHEY, CDR2 SMNVEV (reference sequence). V dropped 6 bases and J dropped 0 bases, with 16 bases sitting between them. This CDR3 comprises 16 residues. The CDR3 coding sequence is TGTGCCAGCAGCCCGACTGGGCGGGGAAGCACAGATACGCAGTATTTT. It codes for CASSPTGRGSTDTQYF.

The chain carries TRBV7-2 and TRBJ2-1; 14 positions agree with TRBD2. The junction had 4 bases not matched to a gene; V was cut back by 2 bases and J by 10 bases. The germline V gene encodes CDR1 SGHTA and CDR2 FQGNSA. The CDR3 is 15 residues long. The CDR3 bases are TGTGCCAGCAGCTTAAGGACTAGCGGGGGGCGAGAGCAGTTCTTC. It codes for CASSLRTSGGREQFF.

The V and J genes are TRBV10-1 and TRBJ1-5; tentative D call: TRBD1 (6 bases). CDR1 is WNHNN and CDR2 is SYGVQD in the germline V gene (reference sequence). This CDR3 region has 16 residues. V lost 5 bases and J lost 1, with 15 bases in between. CDR3 residues: CASSIQQGRSNQPQHF. The CDR3 coding sequence is TGCGCCAGCAGTATCCAACAGGGACGAAGCAATCAGCCCCAGCATTTT.

The genes are TRBV27 and TRBJ1-2, with TRBD1 matching 7 bases. The CDR3 is 12 amino acids. The V gene's germline CDR1 is MNHEY and CDR2 SMNVEV (reference sequence). After removal of 6 bases from V and 10 bases from J, the junction contained 8 bases not matched to a gene. The CDR3 DNA follows: TGTGCCAGCAGGGAGGGGGCGCGAGACTACACCTTC. It encodes CASREGARDYTF.

V and J are TRBV7-9 and TRBJ1-4; 7 nucleotides align to TRBD1. The J segment lost 8 bases and the V segment lost 1 base, leaving 13 bases of the junction unmatched. CDR3 size: 17 residues. Per the germline V gene, CDR1 is SEHNR and CDR2 is FQNEAQ (reference sequence). CDR3 nucleotide sequence: TGTGCCAGCAGCTTAGTCCCGTATCAGACAGGGCGAGAAAAACTGTTTTTT. Encoded protein: CASSLVPYQTGREKLFF.

This chain connects TRBV6-5 to TRBJ2-7, with D possibly matching TRBD2 (5 bases). The CDR3 totals 13 residues. Germline V lookup: CDR1 MNHEY, CDR2 SVGAGI. V gave up 7 bases and J gave up 6 bases, with 16 bases separating them. Here the CDR3 reads CASKARAGGEQYF. CDR3 bases: TGTGCCAGCAAGGCGCGGGCGGGCGGCGAGCAGTACTTC.

The table lists this clone with a few counts. The chain couples TRBV7-7 to TRBJ2-5; D uncertain. Per germline, CDR1 SSHAT and CDR2 FNYEAQ (reference sequence). The CDR3 has 15 residues. Between the trimmed V and J ends, which lost 1 base and 0 bases, there was a span of 9 bases. CDR3 sequence: CASSLGRLYQETQYF. The CDR3 nucleotides are TGTGCCAGCAGCTTAGGGAGATTGTACCAAGAGACCCAGTACTTC.

The gene calls are TRBV3-1 (or the pseudogene TRBV3-2) and TRBJ1-2, with D unclear. V lost 3 bases to trimming and J lost 5 bases, with 4 bases between them. Germline loops: CDR1 LGHDT, CDR2 YNNKEL (reference sequence). The CDR3 runs to 11 residues. Here the CDR3 reads CASSQAYGYTF. The CDR3 DNA is TGTGCCAGCAGCCAGGCTTATGGCTACACCTTC.

The chain combines TRBV11-2 with TRBJ2-1, with no clear D. With 2 bases removed from V and 10 bases from J, the gap between germline ends came to 15 bases. This CDR3 spans 14 amino acids. Germline-derived CDR1 and CDR2 are SGHAT and FQNNGV. Here the CDR3 reads CASSLTANGGEQFF. As DNA, the CDR3 is TGTGCCAGCAGCTTAACAGCCAACGGTGGCGAGCAGTTCTTC. Supplemented by reference TRBV11-2 and TRBJ2-1, the full variable domain reads EAGVAQSPRYKIIEKRQSVAFWCNPISGHATLYWYQQILGQGPKLLIQFQNNGVVDDSQLPKDRFSAERLKGVDSTLKIQPAKLEDSAVYLCASSLTANGGEQFFGPGTRLTVL.

The V and J genes are TRBV28 and TRBJ1-6; 8 bases align to TRBD1. The CDR3 loop spans 19 amino acids. Germline V gene sequence: CDR1 MDHEN, CDR2 SYDVKM. J lost 0 bases, V lost 6 bases, and 13 bases had no gene match. CDR3 amino acids: CASRKRWTGSSSYNSPLHF. The CDR3 DNA is TGTGCCAGCAGAAAGAGATGGACAGGGTCTAGCTCCTATAATTCACCCCTCCACTTT. The full variable domain, with the rest looked up from reference TRBV28 and TRBJ1-6, is DVKVTQSSRYLVKRTGEKVFLECVQDMDHENMFWYRQDPGLGLRLIYFSYDVKMKEKGDIPEGYSVSREKKERFSLILESASTNQTSMYLCASRKRWTGSSSYNSPLHFGNGTRLTVT.

This sequence joins TRBV24-1 and TRBJ2-2; TRBD2 matches at 8 bases. From germline, CDR1 is KGHDR and CDR2 SFDVKD. Unmatched junction bases numbered 6, after V lost 9 bases and J lost 4 bases. This CDR3 contains 14 residues. The CDR3 DNA sequence: TGTGCCACCGGTGCCAGCGGGGGCACCGGGGAGCTGTTTTTT. It yields the protein CATGASGGTGELFF.

This clone was seen just once. V gene TRBV29-1 combines with J gene TRBJ1-1; D not resolved. In germline, CDR1 is SQVTM, CDR2 ANQGSEA. The V end was cut by 5 bases, the J end by 2 bases, with 3 bases between. The CDR3 has 10 amino acids. In DNA form, the CDR3 reads TGCAGCGTTATAAACACTGAAGCTTTCTTT. This codes for CSVINTEAFF.

V and J are TRBV6-5 and TRBJ2-5; D perhaps matches TRBD1 (6 bases). V lost 0 bases, J lost 2 bases, and 13 bases lay in between. Germline CDR1 is MNHEY and CDR2 is SVGAGI. This CDR3 spans 16 amino acids. The CDR3 coding sequence is TGTGCCAGCAGTTACTCGCAGTCACAGGGTCAAGAGACCCAGTACTTC. It yields the protein CASSYSQSQGQETQYF.

This clone has only a few counts. This chain joins TRBV27 and TRBJ2-1, with 10 bases aligning to TRBD1. The V and J ends lost 6 bases and 9 bases, in that order; junction bases with no gene match: 8. Germline V gene lookup returns CDR1 MNHEY and CDR2 SMNVEV (reference sequence). The CDR3 runs to 14 residues. CDR3 sequence: CASRVGQGRGEQFF. CDR3 nucleotides: TGTGCCAGCAGAGTGGGACAGGGGAGGGGTGAGCAGTTCTTC.